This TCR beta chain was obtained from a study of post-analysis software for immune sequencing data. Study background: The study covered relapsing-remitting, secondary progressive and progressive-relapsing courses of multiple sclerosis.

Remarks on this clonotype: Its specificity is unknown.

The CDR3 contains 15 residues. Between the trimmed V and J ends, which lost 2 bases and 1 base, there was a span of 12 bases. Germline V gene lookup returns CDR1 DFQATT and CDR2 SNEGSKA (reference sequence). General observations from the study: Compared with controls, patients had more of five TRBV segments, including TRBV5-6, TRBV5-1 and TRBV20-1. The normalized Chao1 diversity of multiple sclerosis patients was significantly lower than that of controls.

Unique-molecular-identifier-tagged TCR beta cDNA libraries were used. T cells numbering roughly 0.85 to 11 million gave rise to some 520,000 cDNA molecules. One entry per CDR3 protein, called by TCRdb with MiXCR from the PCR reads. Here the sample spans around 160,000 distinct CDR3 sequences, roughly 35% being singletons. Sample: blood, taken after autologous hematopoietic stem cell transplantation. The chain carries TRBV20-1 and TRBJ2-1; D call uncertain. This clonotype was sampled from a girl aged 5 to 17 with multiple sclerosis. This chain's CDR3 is CSARPDGLSYNEQFF. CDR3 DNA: TGCAGTGCTAGACCGGACGGCCTATCCTACAATGAGCAGTTCTTC.